This passage covers 13 T cell receptor beta chains from one sample sequenced in a study of glioma-infiltrating T cells after dendritic cell vaccination. Time point meaning: after dendritic cell vaccination, including at tumor progression/relapse. Clones were read by immunoSEQ multiplex PCR, and TCRdb kept only the in-frame ones, dropping some. Seen here are 90,000 to 110,000 clones, roughly 90% observed once, and the top ten hold approximately 2.7%. Sequenced here: blood, sampled after dendritic cell vaccination. Receptors originate from a human donor with glioblastoma.

The V call is TRBV7-8, the J call TRBJ1-2; no clear D gene. The CDR3 runs 16 residues. Trimming took off 4 bases at V and 4 bases at J, with 19 bases between the two ends. In germline, CDR1 is SGHVS, CDR2 FQNEAQ. The CDR3 here is CASSSRALGSVYGYTF. The CDR3 DNA reads TGTGCCAGCAGCTCGAGAGCTTTAGGGAGTGTCTATGGCTACACCTTC.

This chain connects TRBV6-5 to TRBJ2-1; the D gene is possibly TRBD2 (6 bases). Per germline, CDR1 MNHEY and CDR2 SVGAGI. CDR3 size: 13 residues. Trimming cost V 0 bases and J 10 bases, with 10 bases left between them. The CDR3 is CASSYSPAGEQFF. The CDR3 bases are TGTGCCAGCAGTTACTCACCCGCGGGGGAGCAGTTCTTC.

The table lists this clone with a count of one. This sequence joins TRBV4-2 and TRBJ2-2, with 12 bases lining up with TRBD2. The CDR3 has 18 amino acids. Germline trimming cut 0 bases from V and 4 bases from J; bases unmatched to any gene: 6. CDR1 is LGHNA and CDR2 is YNFKEQ in the germline V gene. The CDR3 here is CASSQEGLAGPFTGELFF. In DNA, the CDR3 is TGTGCCAGCAGCCAAGAGGGACTAGCGGGTCCCTTCACCGGGGAGCTGTTTTTT.

The CDR3 region has the DNA TGTGCCAGCAGTGAAGCTAACAGGGGTACGCAGTATTTT. Amino acids: CASSEANRGTQYF. The chain couples TRBV6-1 to TRBJ2-3; 7 nucleotides line up with TRBD1. The junction had 2 bases not matched to a gene; V was cut back by 0 bases and J by 8 bases. From germline, CDR1 is MNHNS and CDR2 SASEGT. The CDR3 sequence is 13 residues long.

The chain couples TRBV30 to TRBJ2-5, with 10 positions matching TRBD2. This CDR3 is 15 amino acids long. CDR1 GTSNPN and CDR2 SVGIG come from the germline V gene (reference sequence). The V gene end was trimmed by 3 bases and the J gene end by 2 bases; junction bases not matched to a gene: 6. The CDR3 DNA reads as TGTGCCTGGAGGGTTAGCGGGGGGCCTCAAGAGACCCAGTACTTC. It is translated as CAWRVSGGPQETQYF.

This chain links TRBV19 with TRBJ1-3; possible D gene TRBD1, 6 bases. The CDR3 contains 15 residues. V lost 5 bases and J lost 3, with 14 bases in between. Per the germline V gene, CDR1 is LNHDA and CDR2 is SQIVND (reference sequence). In DNA form, the CDR3 reads TGTGCCAGTAGTTTCTTGCGGGGGCATGGAAACACCATATATTTT. It specifies CASSFLRGHGNTIYF.

This clone was counted between two and nine times. V and J are TRBV4-1 and TRBJ2-2; tentative D call: TRBD2 (7 bases). There are 14 residues in the CDR3. Germline V gene lookup returns CDR1 MGHRA and CDR2 YSYEKL. The V end lost 7 bases, the J end lost 8 bases, and 17 bases lay between the germline ends. The CDR3 DNA reads TGCGCCAGCACTTGGGGGGGGCTTGAGGGGGAGCTGTTTTTT. Translated, it gives CASTWGGLEGELFF.

The V and J genes are TRBV6-1 and TRBJ2-7, with 7 bases matching TRBD1. This CDR3 is built from 13 residues. Germline trimming cut 6 bases from V and 2 bases from J; bases unmatched to any gene: 4. Germline CDR1 MNHNS, CDR2 SASEGT. The CDR3 DNA follows: TGTGCCAGCAGAACAGGGGCTACCTACGAGCAGTACTTC. It codes for CASRTGATYEQYF.

The chain links TRBV6-6 to TRBJ2-4; 10 bases match TRBD2. J was trimmed by 13 bases and V by 5 bases; bases with no gene match: 5. CDR3 length: 12 residues. The V gene's germline CDR1 is MNHNY and CDR2 SVGAGI (reference sequence). Written as DNA, the CDR3 is TGTGCCAGCAGTCAGAGCGGGAGGGACCAGTACTTC. Residues: CASSQSGRDQYF.

This clone is a singleton in its sample. The gene calls are TRBV4-2 and TRBJ1-3; no firm D call. With 0 bases removed from V and 4 bases from J, the gap between germline ends came to 10 bases. CDR3 length: 15 residues. Germline-derived CDR1 and CDR2 are LGHNA and YNFKEQ. This chain's CDR3 is CASSQDPRVGNTIYF. In nucleotides, the CDR3 is TGTGCCAGCAGCCAAGATCCCCGAGTGGGAAACACCATATATTTT.

The rearrangement joins TRBV29-1 to TRBJ2-2; D not resolved. Trimming removed 3 bases at V and 2 bases at J, with 4 bases between. The CDR3 is 12 residues long. Germline V gene sequence: CDR1 SQVTM, CDR2 ANQGSEA. CDR3 sequence: CSVDINTGELFF. The CDR3 nucleotides read TGCAGCGTTGATATTAACACCGGGGAGCTGTTTTTT.

In DNA form, the CDR3 reads TGTGCCAGCAGCACCTCCGGGACAGGGGCCACCGGGGAGCTGTTTTTT. Amino acid sequence: CASSTSGTGATGELFF. V and J are TRBV9 and TRBJ2-2; 10 nucleotides agree with TRBD1. This CDR3 comprises 16 residues. V gave up 4 bases and J gave up 4 bases; unmatched junction bases: 7. Germline CDR1 reads SGDLS; CDR2 reads YYNGEE.

The V gene is TRBV6-1, the J gene TRBJ1-6, with D possibly TRBD1 on 6 matching bases. This CDR3 is 14 amino acids long. In germline, CDR1 is MNHNS, CDR2 SASEGT. Deletions cut 2 bases from V and 18 bases from J, with 20 bases between. The CDR3 sequence: CASSEWSGTLSDHF. CDR3 coding DNA: TGTGCCAGCAGTGAATGGAGTGGGACACTCTCAGACCACTTT.